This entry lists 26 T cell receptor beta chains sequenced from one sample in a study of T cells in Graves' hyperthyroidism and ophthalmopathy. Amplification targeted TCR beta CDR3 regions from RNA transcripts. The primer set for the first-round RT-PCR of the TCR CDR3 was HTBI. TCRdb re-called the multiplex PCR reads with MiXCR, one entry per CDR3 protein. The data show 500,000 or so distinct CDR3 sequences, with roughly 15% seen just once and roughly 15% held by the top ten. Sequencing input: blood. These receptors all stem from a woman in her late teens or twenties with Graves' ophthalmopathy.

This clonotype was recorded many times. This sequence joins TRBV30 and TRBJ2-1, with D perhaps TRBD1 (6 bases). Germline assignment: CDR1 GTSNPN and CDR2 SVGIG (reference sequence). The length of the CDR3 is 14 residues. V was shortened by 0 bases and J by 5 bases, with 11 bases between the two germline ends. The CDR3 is CAWSVGTQNNEQFF. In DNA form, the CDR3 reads TGTGCCTGGAGTGTCGGGACACAAAACAATGAGCAGTTCTTC.

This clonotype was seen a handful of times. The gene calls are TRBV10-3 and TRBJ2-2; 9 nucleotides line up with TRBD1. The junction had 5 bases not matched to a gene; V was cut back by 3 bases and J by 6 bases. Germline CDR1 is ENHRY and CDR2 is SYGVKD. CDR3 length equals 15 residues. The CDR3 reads CAISEGTGWSGELFF. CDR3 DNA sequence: TGTGCCATCAGTGAAGGGACAGGGTGGTCCGGGGAGCTGTTTTTT.

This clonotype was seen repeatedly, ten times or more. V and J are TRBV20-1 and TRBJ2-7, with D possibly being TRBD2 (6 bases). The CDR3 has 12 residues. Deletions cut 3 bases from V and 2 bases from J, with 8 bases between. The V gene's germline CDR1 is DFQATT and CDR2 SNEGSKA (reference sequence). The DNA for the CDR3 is TGCAGTGCTAGCCTAGCGACCTACGAGCAGTACTTC. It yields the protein CSASLATYEQYF.

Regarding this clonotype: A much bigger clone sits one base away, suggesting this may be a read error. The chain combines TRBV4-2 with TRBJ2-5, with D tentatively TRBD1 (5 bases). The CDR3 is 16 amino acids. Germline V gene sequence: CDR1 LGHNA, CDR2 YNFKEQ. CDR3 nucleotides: TGTGCCGGCAGCCAAGACAGCACCCCCGGTAGAGAGACCCAGTACTTC. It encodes CAGSQDSTPGRETQYF.

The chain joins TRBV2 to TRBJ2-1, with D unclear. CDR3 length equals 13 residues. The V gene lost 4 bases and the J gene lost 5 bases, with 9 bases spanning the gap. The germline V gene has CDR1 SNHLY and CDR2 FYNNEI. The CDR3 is CASSAPENNEQFF. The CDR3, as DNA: TGTGCCAGCAGTGCTCCCGAGAACAATGAGCAGTTCTTC.

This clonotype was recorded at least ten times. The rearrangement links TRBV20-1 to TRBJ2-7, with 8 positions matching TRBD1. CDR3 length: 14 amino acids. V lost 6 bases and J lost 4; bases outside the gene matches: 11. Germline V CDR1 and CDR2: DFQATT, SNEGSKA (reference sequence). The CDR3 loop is CSALRGLAGYEQYF. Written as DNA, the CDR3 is TGCAGTGCCCTCAGGGGGCTGGCTGGGTACGAGCAGTACTTC.

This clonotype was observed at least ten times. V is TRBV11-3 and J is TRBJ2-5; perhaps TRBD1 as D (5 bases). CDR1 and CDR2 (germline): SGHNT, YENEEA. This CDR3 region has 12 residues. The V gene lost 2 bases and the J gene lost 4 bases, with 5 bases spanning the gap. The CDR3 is CASSLQGETQYF. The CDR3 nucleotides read TGTGCCAGCAGCTTACAGGGAGAGACCCAGTACTTC.

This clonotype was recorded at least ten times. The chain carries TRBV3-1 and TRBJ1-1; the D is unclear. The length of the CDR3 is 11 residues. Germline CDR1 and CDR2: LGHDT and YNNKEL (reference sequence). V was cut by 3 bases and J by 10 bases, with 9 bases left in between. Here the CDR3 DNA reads TGTGCCAGCAGCCAGCGGGGTGCAGCTTTCTTT. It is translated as CASSQRGAAFF.

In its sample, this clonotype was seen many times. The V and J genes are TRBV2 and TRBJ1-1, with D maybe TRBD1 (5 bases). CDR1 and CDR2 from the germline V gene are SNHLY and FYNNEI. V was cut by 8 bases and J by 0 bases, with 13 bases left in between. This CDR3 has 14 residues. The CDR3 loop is CASDFQGMNTEAFF. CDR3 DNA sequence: TGTGCCAGCGATTTTCAGGGAATGAACACTGAAGCTTTCTTT. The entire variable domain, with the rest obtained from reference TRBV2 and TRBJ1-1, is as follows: EPEVTQTPSHQVTQMGQEVILRCVPISNHLYFYWYRQILGQKVEFLVSFYNNEISEKSEIFDDQFSVERPDGSNFTLKIRSTKLEDSAMYFCASDFQGMNTEAFFGQGTRLTVV.

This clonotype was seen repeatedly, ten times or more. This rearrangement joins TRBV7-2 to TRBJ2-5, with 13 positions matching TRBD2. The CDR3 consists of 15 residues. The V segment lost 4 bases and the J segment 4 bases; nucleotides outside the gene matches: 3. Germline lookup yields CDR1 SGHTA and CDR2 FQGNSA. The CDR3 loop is CASSSGLAGIETQYF. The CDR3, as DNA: TGTGCCAGCAGCTCGGGACTAGCGGGAATAGAGACCCAGTACTTC. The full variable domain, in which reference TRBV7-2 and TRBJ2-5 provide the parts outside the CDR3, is GAGVSQSPSNKVTEKGKDVELRCDPISGHTALYWYRQSLGQGLEFLIYFQGNSAPDKSGLPSDRFSAERTGGSVSTLTIQRTQQEDSAVYLCASSSGLAGIETQYFGPGTRLLVL.

The CDR3 coding sequence is TGCGCCAGCAGCCGTATGGGGGGTCCCGGGACCGGGGAGCTGTTTTTT. Amino acid sequence: CASSRMGGPGTGELFF. The genes are TRBV4-1 and TRBJ2-2; maybe TRBD2 (6 bases). Germline V lookup: CDR1 MGHRA, CDR2 YSYEKL. This CDR3 is 16 amino acids long. V lost 4 bases to trimming and J lost 5 bases, with 17 bases between them.

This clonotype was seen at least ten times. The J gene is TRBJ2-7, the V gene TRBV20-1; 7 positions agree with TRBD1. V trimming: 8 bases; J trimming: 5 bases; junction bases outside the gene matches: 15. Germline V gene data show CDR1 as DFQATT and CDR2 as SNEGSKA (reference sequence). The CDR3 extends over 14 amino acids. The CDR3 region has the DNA TGCAGTCCTGTGACCGGGACAGCCCTCCACGAGCAGTACTTC. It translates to CSPVTGTALHEQYF.

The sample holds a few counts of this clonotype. The CDR3 spells CASSPGGGSNYGYTF. DNA of the CDR3: TGTGCCAGCAGCCCTGGGGGGGGTTCTAACTATGGCTACACCTTC. The chain employs TRBV9 and TRBJ1-2; D may be TRBD1 (5 bases). The CDR3 consists of 15 residues. In germline, CDR1 is SGDLS, CDR2 YYNGEE. The V end was cut by 4 bases, the J end by 0 bases, with 13 bases between.

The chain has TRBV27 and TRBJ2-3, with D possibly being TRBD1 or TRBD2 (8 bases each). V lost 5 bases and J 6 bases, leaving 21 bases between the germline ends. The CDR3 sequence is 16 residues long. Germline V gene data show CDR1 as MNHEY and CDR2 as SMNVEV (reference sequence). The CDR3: CASSTREGQESDTQYF. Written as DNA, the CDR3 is TGTGCCAGCAGTACCCGGGAGGGACAGGAGTCTGATACGCAGTATTTT.

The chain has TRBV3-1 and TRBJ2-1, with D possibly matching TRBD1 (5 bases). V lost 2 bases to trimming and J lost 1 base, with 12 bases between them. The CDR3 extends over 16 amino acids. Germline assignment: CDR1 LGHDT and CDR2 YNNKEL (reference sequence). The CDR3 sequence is CASSQLAAGSYNEQFF. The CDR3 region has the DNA TGTGCCAGCAGCCAACTTGCGGCAGGGTCCTACAATGAGCAGTTCTTC.

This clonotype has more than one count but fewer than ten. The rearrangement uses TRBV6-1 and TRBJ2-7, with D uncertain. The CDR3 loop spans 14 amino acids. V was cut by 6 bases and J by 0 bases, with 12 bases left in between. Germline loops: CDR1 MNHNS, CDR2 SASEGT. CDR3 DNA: TGTGCCAGCAGAAGGGAAGGGTTCTCCTACGAGCAGTACTTC. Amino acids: CASRREGFSYEQYF.

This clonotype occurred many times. CDR3 coding DNA: TGTGCCAGCAGCGAACGGGACAGGGGGTACGAGCAGTACTTC. Its translation is CASSERDRGYEQYF. The chain combines TRBV9 with TRBJ2-7, with TRBD1 identical over 11 bases. Germline values: CDR1 SGDLS, CDR2 YYNGEE. This CDR3 comprises 14 residues. V trimming: 3 bases; J trimming: 4 bases; junction bases outside the gene matches: 3. The full variable domain, completed using reference TRBV9 and TRBJ2-7, is DSGVTQTPKHLITATGQRVTLRCSPRSGDLSVYWYQQSLDQGLQFLIQYYNGEERAKGNILERFSAQQFPDLHSELNLSSLELGDSALYFCASSERDRGYEQYFGPGTRLTVT.

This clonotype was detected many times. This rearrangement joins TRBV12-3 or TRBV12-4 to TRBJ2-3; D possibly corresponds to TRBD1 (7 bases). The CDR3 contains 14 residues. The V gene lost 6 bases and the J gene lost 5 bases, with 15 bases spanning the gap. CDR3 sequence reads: CASSLRGVEDTQYF. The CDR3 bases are TGTGCCAGCAGCCTCAGGGGGGTCGAAGATACGCAGTATTTT.

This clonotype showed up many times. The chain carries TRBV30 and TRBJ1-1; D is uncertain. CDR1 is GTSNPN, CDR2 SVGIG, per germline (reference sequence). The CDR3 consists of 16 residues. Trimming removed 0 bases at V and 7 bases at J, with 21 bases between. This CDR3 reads CAWSVNNLPTLDEAFF. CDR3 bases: TGTGCCTGGAGTGTAAACAACCTTCCAACCCTAGATGAAGCTTTCTTT.

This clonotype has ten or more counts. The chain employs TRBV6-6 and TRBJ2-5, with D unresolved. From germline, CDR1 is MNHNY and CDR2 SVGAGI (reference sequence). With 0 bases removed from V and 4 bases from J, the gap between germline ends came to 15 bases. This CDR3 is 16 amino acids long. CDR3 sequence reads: CASSYSDSSTGETQYF. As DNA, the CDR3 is TGTGCCAGCAGTTACTCAGATTCTAGTACGGGAGAGACCCAGTACTTC.

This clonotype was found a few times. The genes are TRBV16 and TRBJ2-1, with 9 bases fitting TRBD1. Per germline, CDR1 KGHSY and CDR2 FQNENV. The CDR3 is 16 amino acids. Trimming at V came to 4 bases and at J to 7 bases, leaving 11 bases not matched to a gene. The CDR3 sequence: CASSLSGQGMRNEQFF. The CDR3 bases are TGTGCCAGCAGCCTCTCGGGACAGGGTATGAGGAATGAGCAGTTCTTC.

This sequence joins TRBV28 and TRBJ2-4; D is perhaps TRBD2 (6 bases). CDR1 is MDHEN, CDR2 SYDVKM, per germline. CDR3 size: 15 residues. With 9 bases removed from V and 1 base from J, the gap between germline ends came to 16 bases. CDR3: CASTDGGVAKNIQYF. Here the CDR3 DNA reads TGTGCCAGTACAGACGGAGGGGTTGCCAAAAACATTCAGTACTTC.

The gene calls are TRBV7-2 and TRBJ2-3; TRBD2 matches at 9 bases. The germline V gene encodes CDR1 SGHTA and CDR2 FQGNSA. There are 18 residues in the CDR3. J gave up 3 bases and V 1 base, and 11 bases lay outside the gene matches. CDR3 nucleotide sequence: TGTGCCAGCAGCTTAGAGCCCGGGATAGCGGGGGATACAGATACGCAGTATTTT. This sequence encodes CASSLEPGIAGDTDTQYF.

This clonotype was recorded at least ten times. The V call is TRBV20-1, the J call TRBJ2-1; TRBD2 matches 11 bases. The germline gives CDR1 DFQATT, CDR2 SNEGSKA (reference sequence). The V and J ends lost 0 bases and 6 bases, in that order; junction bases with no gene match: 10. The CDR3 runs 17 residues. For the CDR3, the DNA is TGCAGTGCTAGAGACGGTCGACTAGCGGGGCTTCGCAATGAGCAGTTCTTC. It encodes CSARDGRLAGLRNEQFF.

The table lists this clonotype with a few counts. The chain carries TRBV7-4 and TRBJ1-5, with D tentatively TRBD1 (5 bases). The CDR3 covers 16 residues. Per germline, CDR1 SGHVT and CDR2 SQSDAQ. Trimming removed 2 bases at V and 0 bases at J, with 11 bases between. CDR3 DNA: TGTGCCAGCAGCTTAAAAGGGGACTTTAGCAATCAGCCCCAGCATTTT. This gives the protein CASSLKGDFSNQPQHF.

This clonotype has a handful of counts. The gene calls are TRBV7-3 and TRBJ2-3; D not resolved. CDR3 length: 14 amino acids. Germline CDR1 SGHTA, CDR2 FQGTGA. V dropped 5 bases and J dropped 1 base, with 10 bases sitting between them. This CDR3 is CASSPEGGTDTQYF. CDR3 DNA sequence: TGTGCCAGCAGCCCTGAAGGCGGCACAGATACGCAGTATTTT.